The 21 T cell receptor beta chains in this list originate from one sample, sequenced in a study of radiotherapy plus CTLA-4 blockade in lung cancer. The method was immunoSEQ multiplex PCR; TCRdb's version includes in-frame clones alone and lacks a portion of them. The sample comprises some 71,000 clones, approximately 76% of which are singletons, and about 16% rests with the top ten. The source was peripheral blood, collected from a patient treated with radiotherapy plus ipilimumab. The receptor source for this set is a human donor with non-small cell lung cancer whose response to radiotherapy plus ipilimumab could not be evaluated. Some clones in this sample may be carry-over from other donors' samples.

This clone was counted a few times. The chain has TRBV11-2 and TRBJ2-7; tentative D call: TRBD2 (6 bases). V was trimmed by 6 bases and J by 0 bases, leaving 12 bases between them. The CDR3 consists of 14 residues. CDR1 is SGHAT and CDR2 is FQNNGV in the germline V gene. CDR3 nucleotide sequence: TGTGCCAGCAGAACTTCGGGGGTCTCCTACGAGCAGTACTTC. This codes for CASRTSGVSYEQYF.

J is TRBJ2-1 and V is TRBV5-1, with 11 bases aligning to TRBD2. The J segment lost 6 bases and the V segment lost 2 bases, leaving 7 bases of the junction unmatched. Germline lookup yields CDR1 SGHRS and CDR2 YFSETQ. The CDR3 consists of 16 residues. The CDR3 DNA reads TGCGCCAGCAGCTTTTTCGATAGCGGGGGGGCCAATGAGCAGTTCTTC. Its protein product is CASSFFDSGGANEQFF.

V usage is TRBV18 and J usage is TRBJ2-5, with a weak D call TRBD1 (5 bases). Germline CDR1 reads KGHSH; CDR2 reads LQKENI. Trimming stripped 3 bases from V and 5 bases from J, with 13 bases between. CDR3 size: 14 residues. CDR3 coding DNA: TGTGCCAGCTCACCTCCAGGGTTCGGGGAGACCCAGTACTTC. It translates to CASSPPGFGETQYF.

A single count supports this clone. This CDR3 is CASASGGRPTGELFF. The CDR3 DNA follows: TGTGCCAGTGCTAGCGGGGGGCGGCCCACCGGGGAGCTGTTTTTT. The chain is built from TRBV19 and TRBJ2-2; 11 bases are shared with TRBD2. V lost 8 bases to trimming and J lost 4 bases; unmatched junction nucleotides: 6. From germline, CDR1 is LNHDA and CDR2 SQIVND (reference sequence). The CDR3 loop spans 15 amino acids.

Ten or more counts support this clone. The chain employs TRBV7-9 and TRBJ2-1; 9 nucleotides agree with TRBD2. The CDR3 consists of 15 residues. CDR1 is SEHNR and CDR2 is FQNEAQ in the germline V gene (reference sequence). The trim removed 4 bases at V and 16 bases at J, leaving 17 bases unmatched. The CDR3 nucleotides are TGTGCCAGCAGCTGGGTTTTGCCTGCGGGGGGGCCTCAATTCTTC. Protein sequence: CASSWVLPAGGPQFF.

The rearrangement links TRBV2 to TRBJ1-4, with D possibly being TRBD1 (5 bases). The V and J ends lost 6 bases and 10 bases respectively, with 18 bases between them. The CDR3 has 14 amino acids. Germline CDR1 SNHLY, CDR2 FYNNEI. For the CDR3, the DNA is TGTGCCAGCAGCACGGGAGGGACGATAGGAAAACTGTTTTTT. This codes for CASSTGGTIGKLFF.

This chain joins TRBV7-9 and TRBJ1-2, with D possibly TRBD1 on 5 matching bases. This CDR3 contains 11 residues. Germline-derived CDR1 and CDR2 are SEHNR and FQNEAQ (reference sequence). The V end lost 4 bases, the J end lost 12 bases, and 12 bases lay between the germline ends. The CDR3 is CASSYGQFDTF. The CDR3 nucleotides read TGTGCCAGCAGCTACGGACAATTCGACACCTTC. The entire variable domain, with the rest obtained from reference TRBV7-9 and TRBJ1-2, is as follows: DTGVSQNPRHKITKRGQNVTFRCDPISEHNRLYWYRQTLGQGPEFLTYFQNEAQLEKSRLLSDRFSAERPKGSFSTLEIQRTEQGDSAMYLCASSYGQFDTFGSGTRLTVV.

This chain connects TRBV9 to TRBJ2-1, with 9 bases identical to TRBD2. In germline, CDR1 is SGDLS, CDR2 YYNGEE. V dropped 0 bases and J dropped 6; count of bases not matched to a gene: 4. The CDR3 covers 15 residues. The CDR3 coding sequence is TGTGCCAGCAGCGTAGTAGCGGGGGCCCCCAATGAGCAGTTCTTC. Translated, it gives CASSVVAGAPNEQFF.

This chain connects TRBV29-1 to TRBJ2-7, with D possibly being TRBD1 (6 bases). This CDR3 is 13 amino acids long. Trimming took 6 bases from V and 5 from J, leaving 17 bases between them. From germline, CDR1 is SQVTM and CDR2 ANQGSEA. CDR3 amino acids: CSVTPTGRNEQYF. DNA for the CDR3: TGCAGCGTGACCCCCACAGGGCGGAACGAGCAGTACTTC.

The rearrangement uses TRBV5-6 and TRBJ2-1; TRBD1 matches 8 bases. The CDR3 is 16 amino acids. Germline CDR1 reads SGHDT; CDR2 reads YYEEEE. J lost 0 bases, V lost 2 bases, and 4 bases had no gene match. The CDR3 reads CASSLGQGYSYNEQFF. The CDR3 DNA reads as TGTGCCAGCAGCTTAGGACAGGGATACTCCTACAATGAGCAGTTCTTC.

The rearrangement links TRBV5-8 to TRBJ2-7, with 13 nucleotides matching TRBD2. CDR1 is SGHTS and CDR2 is YDEGEE in the germline V gene. Losses at the gene ends were 1 base for V and 3 bases for J; bases not matched to a gene: 1. The CDR3 runs 15 residues. The CDR3 spells CASSLTSGGDYEQYF. The CDR3 coding sequence is TGTGCCAGCAGCTTGACTAGCGGGGGGGACTACGAGCAGTACTTC.

This sequence joins TRBV7-2 and TRBJ2-1; a weak D match, TRBD2 (6 bases). The germline CDR1 and CDR2 sequences are SGHTA and FQGNSA. V was pared by 0 bases and J by 0 bases, with 9 bases between. The CDR3 spans 16 residues. This CDR3 is CASSLAGTGSYNEQFF. The DNA of the CDR3 is TGTGCCAGCAGCTTAGCCGGGACTGGCTCCTACAATGAGCAGTTCTTC.

J is TRBJ2-5 and V is TRBV9; 9 positions agree with TRBD2. Near its end, the DNA agrees better with TRBJ2-7, so the J call may be wrong. CDR1 SGDLS and CDR2 YYNGEE come from the germline V gene. The CDR3 sequence is 18 residues long. In nucleotides, the CDR3 is TGTGCCAGCAGCGTAGGGGCTAGCGGGGCGTTCCTGCCCTACGAGCAGTACTTC. Its translation is CASSVGASGAFLPYEQYF.

V usage is TRBV6-6 and J usage is TRBJ2-1, with 9 positions matching TRBD2. Germline trimming cut 9 bases from V and 8 bases from J; bases unmatched to any gene: 8. The CDR3 runs to 13 residues. CDR1 is MNHNY and CDR2 is SVGAGI in the germline V gene (reference sequence). Here the CDR3 DNA reads TGTGCCAGTGGGCGGGGGGGCCGAGATGAGCAGTTCTTC. It yields the protein CASGRGGRDEQFF.

A remark on this clone: An end of the junction differs from the germline gene, which may be a read error. Distinct nucleotide sequences in the sample also encode this CDR3. The V and J genes are TRBV7-2 and TRBJ1-6; no definite D call. CDR3 size: 14 residues. Per germline, CDR1 SGHTA and CDR2 FQGNSA. CDR3 sequence reads: CASSLGQNNSPLHF. The CDR3 DNA reads TGTGCCAGCAGCTTAGGGCAGAATAATTCCCCCCTCCACTTT.

The gene calls are TRBV5-1 and TRBJ1-1; D gene uncertain. The germline gives CDR1 SGHRS, CDR2 YFSETQ. V shed 0 bases and J shed 2 bases, with 5 bases lying between them. This CDR3 has 13 residues. The CDR3, as DNA: TGCGCCAGCAGCTTGGCACACAACACTGAAGCTTTCTTT. The encoded protein is CASSLAHNTEAFF.

This chain connects TRBV19 to TRBJ2-7, with a tentative D call TRBD2 (5 bases). The CDR3 sequence is 15 residues long. CDR1 LNHDA and CDR2 SQIVND come from the germline V gene (reference sequence). V dropped 0 bases and J dropped 3 bases, with 12 bases sitting between them. The CDR3 bases are TGTGCCAGTAGTATAGACGGAGAGGGAGTCTACGAGCAGTACTTC. It encodes CASSIDGEGVYEQYF.

The chain carries TRBV27 and TRBJ1-1, with 8 bases fitting TRBD1. The length of the CDR3 is 16 residues. Germline CDR1 MNHEY, CDR2 SMNVEV (reference sequence). The J segment lost 0 bases and the V segment lost 4 bases, leaving 7 bases of the junction unmatched. The CDR3 nucleotides are TGTGCCAGCAGTTCCAGGGGGCGCGGGCTGAACACTGAAGCTTTCTTT. It encodes CASSSRGRGLNTEAFF.

This clone was picked up a small number of times. J is TRBJ1-5 and V is TRBV7-9; D not certain. Trimming removed 6 bases from V and 2 bases from J, with 11 bases in between. The CDR3 covers 14 residues. Germline CDR1 SEHNR, CDR2 FQNEAQ (reference sequence). In DNA form, the CDR3 reads TGTGCCAGCAGTCGACCCGGGGGCAATCAGCCCCAGCATTTT. Protein sequence: CASSRPGGNQPQHF.

This clone came up a few times. This chain links TRBV4-2 with TRBJ2-1; D gene ambiguous. V lost 5 bases and J lost 0, with 8 bases in between. The germline V gene has CDR1 LGHNA and CDR2 YNFKEQ. This CDR3 has 14 amino acids. CDR3 nucleotides: TGTGCCAGCAGCTTGTCATTCTCCTACAATGAGCAGTTCTTC. As protein: CASSLSFSYNEQFF.

The gene calls are TRBV11-3 and TRBJ2-3, with TRBD1 matching 8 bases. The length of the CDR3 is 16 residues. Trimming at V came to 4 bases and at J to 4 bases, leaving 10 bases not matched to a gene. CDR1 and CDR2 from the germline V gene are SGHNT and YENEEA. The CDR3 region has the DNA TGTGCCAGCAGCTCATCGACAGGGGCAGGGCCAGATACGCAGTATTTT. Translated: CASSSSTGAGPDTQYF.